This TCR beta chain was recorded in a study of radiotherapy plus CTLA-4 blockade in lung cancer. Study information: Disease control was achieved by over 30% of patients, and objective responses by more than 15%.

The CDR3 length is 13 residues. V lost 5 bases and J lost 8, with 15 bases in between. Germline V CDR1 and CDR2: MNHEY, SMNVEV (reference sequence). Assay: immunoSEQ multiplex PCR; the TCRdb copy retains only in-frame clones and omits some. Here the sample spans tens of thousands of clones, roughly 85% being singletons. The V and J genes are TRBV27 and TRBJ1-2; weak D call: TRBD1 (6 bases). The TCR originated in a human donor with non-small cell lung cancer who had a complete response to radiotherapy plus ipilimumab. Material: peripheral blood, obtained from a patient treated with radiotherapy plus ipilimumab. CDR3 sequence: CASSLFTGHGYTF. CDR3 in DNA: TGTGCCAGCAGTCTCTTCACGGGACACGGCTACACCTTC.